This T cell receptor beta chain was found in a study of shared clonotypes between healthy human individuals. The data were produced by immunoSEQ multiplex PCR, yet TCRdb's version contains in-frame clones alone and is incomplete. The sample shows more than 2 million clones, about 95% of them seen only once. With respect to this clone: Its antigen is unknown. An end of the junction does not agree with germline; a read error may underlie this.

The germline V gene has CDR1 GTSNPN and CDR2 SVGIG (reference sequence). The CDR3 runs 15 residues. Naive CD8 populations comprised CD45RO-negative cells positively selected for CCR7, excluding terminally differentiated effector memory CD45RA+ cells. Study-wide results and limits: The study generally estimated greater richness for naive than memory subsets.

The specimen sequenced was naive CD8+ T cells sorted from blood. The receptor comes from a man younger than 30 in good health. V usage is TRBV30 and J usage is TRBJ2-1; 8 nucleotides align to TRBD2. DNA for the CDR3: TGTGCCTGGATACCTACGGGGGGGCTCTACAGTGAGCAGTTCTTC. Its protein product is CAWIPTGGLYSEQFF.